This T cell receptor beta chain was captured by sequencing in a study of T cells in Graves' hyperthyroidism and ophthalmopathy. Findings and caveats of the study: Within blood appeared most thyroid clonotypes that had expanded above 0.001. In validation, the model predicted ophthalmopathy. These predictions came a median roughly 6.5 months before onset.

10 ml fresh peripheral blood yielded the PBMCs. This clonotype was observed at least ten times. What it binds is not known. RNA transcripts were the template for amplifying TCR beta CDR3 regions. Initially, a first-round RT-PCR of the TCR CDR3 employed the HTBI primer set. TCRdb recomputed calls from the multiplex PCR reads with MiXCR, one row per CDR3 protein. Of fewer than 450,000 distinct CDR3 sequences in the sample, about 15% are singletons; the top ten hold around a third. The CDR3 contains 14 residues. Trimming shortened V by 7 bases and J by 4 bases, and 16 bases separated the two germline ends. CDR1 and CDR2 (germline): SEHNR, FQNEAQ (reference sequence).

The sequence came from a woman in her 30s with Graves' hyperthyroidism that later progressed to Graves' ophthalmopathy. Sequencing used blood. This chain links TRBV7-9 with TRBJ1-2; D gene unclear. The CDR3 loop is CASTPLSSPYGYTF. CDR3 in DNA: TGTGCCAGCACGCCGCTTTCCTCTCCCTATGGCTACACCTTC. Full variable domain (remainder filled in from reference TRBV7-9 and TRBJ1-2): DTGVSQNPRHKITKRGQNVTFRCDPISEHNRLYWYRQTLGQGPEFLTYFQNEAQLEKSRLLSDRFSAERPKGSFSTLEIQRTEQGDSAMYLCASTPLSSPYGYTFGSGTRLTVV.